These 25 T cell receptor beta chains were sequenced from one sample in a study of CD8+ T cells in alopecia areata. Described treatment: oral pan-JAK inhibitor, 5-10 mg twice daily. The authors extracted RNA and reverse transcribed it into cDNA as the sequencing template. The method was immunoSEQ multiplex PCR; TCRdb's version includes in-frame clones alone and lacks a portion of them. The sample has 130,000 or so clones, 60% to 65% seen once. The sequenced sample was CD4+ T cells sorted from blood, obtained at week 4, from a patient treated with tofacitinib. These receptors came from a human donor with alopecia areata.

J is TRBJ1-4 and V is TRBV5-1; possible D gene TRBD1, 5 bases. CDR3 length: 16 residues. V lost 0 bases to trimming and J lost 7 bases, with 16 bases between them. The germline gives CDR1 SGHRS, CDR2 YFSETQ. CDR3 nucleotides: TGCGCCAGCAGCTTGGCCTTACCGGGGCCCCTTGAAAAACTGTTTTTT. As protein: CASSLALPGPLEKLFF.

This chain joins TRBV4-3 and TRBJ2-7; the D gene is possibly TRBD2 (6 bases). The CDR3 loop spans 16 amino acids. Germline V gene sequence: CDR1 LGHNA, CDR2 YSLEER. Trimming removed 1 base from V and 2 bases from J, with 15 bases in between. Written as DNA, the CDR3 is TGCGCCAGCAGCCAAGGGGGGACTTACAATACCTACGAGCAGTACTTC. Protein: CASSQGGTYNTYEQYF.

The V and J genes are TRBV27 and TRBJ2-7, with D tentatively TRBD2 (6 bases). The CDR3 is 14 amino acids. Looked up from germline, CDR1 is MNHEY and CDR2 is SMNVEV (reference sequence). Trimming took 3 bases from V and 3 from J, leaving 12 bases between them. CDR3: CASSFREPGYEQYF. The CDR3 DNA sequence: TGTGCCAGCAGTTTCCGGGAGCCAGGCTACGAGCAGTACTTC.

The chain is built from TRBV18 and TRBJ2-5, with D unclear. Between the trimmed V and J ends, which lost 3 bases and 6 bases, there was a span of 11 bases. CDR3 length: 13 amino acids. CDR1 KGHSH and CDR2 LQKENI come from the germline V gene. The CDR3 protein is CASSPRHRKTQYF. In nucleotides, the CDR3 is TGTGCCAGCTCACCGCGGCACCGGAAGACCCAGTACTTC.

The rearrangement links TRBV7-3 to TRBJ2-5; D gene unclear. Germline V gives CDR1 SGHTA, CDR2 FQGTGA. Trimming pared 5 bases from V and 3 bases from J, leaving 10 bases between. The CDR3 is made up of 13 amino acids. CDR3 loop: CASSPLREETQYF. Written as DNA, the CDR3 is TGTGCCAGCAGCCCACTTAGGGAAGAGACCCAGTACTTC.

The chain carries TRBV5-6 and TRBJ2-7; 9 bases match TRBD2. CDR1 is SGHDT, CDR2 YYEEEE, per germline. This CDR3 region has 13 residues. J lost 4 bases, V lost 4 bases, and 3 bases had no gene match. CDR3 residues: CASSLSGGYEQYF. As DNA, the CDR3 is TGTGCCAGCAGCCTTAGCGGGGGTTACGAGCAGTACTTC.

This chain joins TRBV6-1 and TRBJ2-5, with TRBD1 matching 7 bases. Unmatched junction bases numbered 11, after V lost 2 bases and J lost 2 bases. Germline CDR1 is MNHNS and CDR2 is SASEGT. The CDR3 extends over 17 amino acids. DNA for the CDR3: TGTGCCAGCAGTGAAAATCCCCGGGACAGACCTCAAGAGACCCAGTACTTC. Translating it yields CASSENPRDRPQETQYF.

CDR3 DNA sequence: TGTGCCAGCAGCCCATCGGCCGCGATTGGCTACACCTTC. Its protein is CASSPSAAIGYTF. The V gene is TRBV14, the J gene TRBJ1-2, with D unresolved. The V gene lost 4 bases and the J gene lost 7 bases, with 13 bases spanning the gap. The germline V gene has CDR1 SGHDN and CDR2 FVKESK. The CDR3 runs 13 residues.

The chain links TRBV5-6 to TRBJ2-2; D gene unclear. With 4 bases removed from V and 1 base from J, the gap between germline ends came to 11 bases. CDR1 and CDR2 from the germline V gene are SGHDT and YYEEEE. There are 15 residues in the CDR3. The CDR3 DNA reads as TGTGCCAGCAGCCCTTTTGATCGGAACACCGGGGAGCTGTTTTTT. Translated, it gives CASSPFDRNTGELFF.

This clone is a singleton in its sample. This chain joins TRBV30 and TRBJ1-1; no clear D gene. This CDR3 comprises 11 residues. CDR1 and CDR2 (germline): GTSNPN, SVGIG (reference sequence). V gave up 5 bases and J gave up 5 bases, with 9 bases separating them. The CDR3 coding sequence is TGTGCCTGGGGGCAGAGAACTGAAGCTTTCTTT. Its protein is CAWGQRTEAFF.

This chain connects TRBV6-6 to TRBJ2-3; 8 bases are shared with TRBD2. Germline trimming cut 6 bases from V and 5 bases from J; bases unmatched to any gene: 7. The length of the CDR3 is 14 residues. CDR1 and CDR2 (germline): MNHNY, SVGAGI (reference sequence). The CDR3 loop is CASRPGGQGDTQYF. CDR3 DNA: TGTGCCAGCAGGCCGGGAGGGCAGGGAGATACGCAGTATTTT.

V gene TRBV9 combines with J gene TRBJ2-1; possibly TRBD1 or TRBD2 for D (5 bases each). CDR3 size: 15 residues. V lost 0 bases and J 3 bases, leaving 10 bases between the germline ends. Germline V lookup: CDR1 SGDLS, CDR2 YYNGEE. The CDR3 is CASSVGGRDYNEQFF. In DNA, the CDR3 is TGTGCCAGCAGCGTAGGGGGACGAGACTACAATGAGCAGTTCTTC.

The rearrangement joins TRBV6-6 to TRBJ2-3; no clear D. CDR1 is MNHNY and CDR2 is SVGAGI in the germline V gene (reference sequence). This CDR3 contains 14 residues. With 6 bases removed from V and 2 bases from J, the gap between germline ends came to 12 bases. CDR3 sequence: CASSPHLNTDTQYF. The CDR3 DNA sequence: TGTGCCAGCAGCCCCCACCTAAACACAGATACGCAGTATTTT.

This chain links TRBV7-2 with TRBJ2-5, with no clear D. CDR3 length: 13 residues. Germline CDR1 is SGHTA and CDR2 is FQGNSA. Trimming removed 5 bases from V and 3 bases from J, with 10 bases in between. As DNA, the CDR3 is TGTGCCAGCAGCCAAAATCGCGAAGAGACCCAGTACTTC. Residues: CASSQNREETQYF.

J is TRBJ2-2 and V is TRBV7-8; 13 bases line up with TRBD2. This CDR3 comprises 17 residues. J gave up 7 bases and V 1 base, and 6 bases lay outside the gene matches. CDR1 and CDR2 (germline): SGHVS, FQNEAQ. The CDR3 region is CASSLGRTSGRGGELFF. For the CDR3, the DNA is TGTGCCAGCAGCTTAGGGAGGACTAGCGGGAGAGGCGGGGAGCTGTTTTTT.

V gene TRBV10-3 combines with J gene TRBJ2-1; tentatively, D is TRBD1 or TRBD2 (6 bases each). From germline, CDR1 is ENHRY and CDR2 SYGVKD. V lost 0 bases, J lost 5 bases, and 14 bases lay in between. The CDR3 loop spans 16 amino acids. This CDR3 is CAISESKGGINNEQFF. The CDR3 nucleotides read TGTGCCATCAGTGAGTCGAAGGGGGGAATCAACAATGAGCAGTTCTTC.

The chain links TRBV28 to TRBJ1-5, with D perhaps matching TRBD1 (5 bases). The CDR3 spans 15 residues. The ends were cut back, 6 bases at V and 9 bases at J, with 21 bases in the middle. From germline, CDR1 is MDHEN and CDR2 SYDVKM. CDR3 sequence reads: CASSPPMGLQGPQHF. CDR3 bases: TGTGCCAGCAGCCCCCCGATGGGGCTACAAGGGCCCCAGCATTTT.

This clone has just a few counts. This chain uses TRBV28 with TRBJ1-1; 10 positions agree with TRBD1. The ends lost 6 bases at V and 4 bases at J; junction bases unmatched: 5. Germline V lookup: CDR1 MDHEN, CDR2 SYDVKM. This CDR3 is built from 14 residues. The DNA of the CDR3 is TGTGCCAGCAGCGACAGGGGGCAGATCACTGAAGCTTTCTTT. Translated, it gives CASSDRGQITEAFF.

This clone turned up a few times. In the same sample, other DNA sequences code for this CDR3. This sequence joins TRBV5-1 and TRBJ2-3; D call uncertain. From germline, CDR1 is SGHRS and CDR2 YFSETQ. The V end lost 0 bases, the J end lost 0 bases, and 5 bases lay between the germline ends. This CDR3 is built from 14 residues. The CDR3 bases are TGCGCCAGCAGCTTGGGACAAAGCACAGATACGCAGTATTTT. Translation gives CASSLGQSTDTQYF.

The chain couples TRBV19 to TRBJ2-7; 7 bases line up with TRBD1. The CDR3 has 13 amino acids. The ends lost 10 bases at V and 6 bases at J; junction bases unmatched: 12. The germline CDR1 and CDR2 sequences are LNHDA and SQIVND (reference sequence). The CDR3 region is CATKGAGKGEQYF. The CDR3 nucleotides read TGTGCCACCAAGGGGGCAGGGAAAGGCGAGCAGTACTTC. Complete variable domain (other parts from reference TRBV19 and TRBJ2-7): DGGITQSPKYLFRKEGQNVTLSCEQNLNHDAMYWYRQDPGQGLRLIYYSQIVNDFQKGDIAEGYSVSREKKESFPLTVTSAQKNPTAFYLCATKGAGKGEQYFGPGTRLTVT.

CDR3 in DNA: TGTGCCAGCAGCCGTGTAGGTGGGGATTCACCCCTCCACTTT. Its translation: CASSRVGGDSPLHF. The genes are TRBV9 and TRBJ1-6; the D is unclear. CDR3 length equals 14 residues. V lost 4 bases to trimming and J lost 8 bases, with 13 bases between them. Per the germline V gene, CDR1 is SGDLS and CDR2 is YYNGEE. The variable domain in full, completed from reference TRBV9 and TRBJ1-6, reads DSGVTQTPKHLITATGQRVTLRCSPRSGDLSVYWYQQSLDQGLQFLIQYYNGEERAKGNILERFSAQQFPDLHSELNLSSLELGDSALYFCASSRVGGDSPLHFGNGTRLTVT.

This clone occurred once. The chain has TRBV25-1 and TRBJ2-1; D gene ambiguous. The CDR3 loop spans 12 amino acids. Trimming cost V 7 bases and J 8 bases, with 12 bases left between them. Germline CDR1 is MGHDK and CDR2 is SYGVNS. The CDR3 DNA reads TGTGCCAGCAAGACTCGCCTCGATGAGCAGTTCTTC. Protein product: CASKTRLDEQFF.

V usage is TRBV29-1 and J usage is TRBJ2-1; 9 nucleotides line up with TRBD1. The CDR3 extends over 13 amino acids. Per the germline V gene, CDR1 is SQVTM and CDR2 is ANQGSEA. J was trimmed by 7 bases and V by 3 bases; bases with no gene match: 4. CDR3: CSVERQGDNEQFF. The CDR3, as DNA: TGCAGCGTTGAGAGACAGGGGGATAATGAGCAGTTCTTC.

This chain connects TRBV7-3 to TRBJ2-5, with a weak D call TRBD2 (6 bases). Germline V gives CDR1 SGHTA, CDR2 FQGTGA. V was shortened by 2 bases and J by 7 bases, with 11 bases between the two germline ends. This CDR3 comprises 13 residues. The CDR3 nucleotides are TGTGCCAGCAGCTTAGGGACTGAGCGGACCCAGTACTTC. It encodes CASSLGTERTQYF.

The chain has TRBV15 and TRBJ2-7, with 7 positions matching TRBD1. This CDR3 contains 13 residues. The V gene end was trimmed by 2 bases and the J gene end by 5 bases; junction bases not matched to a gene: 3. The germline CDR1 and CDR2 sequences are LNHNV and YYDKDF (reference sequence). The CDR3 nucleotides read TGTGCCACCAGCAGAAAGCAGGGGGACGAGCAGTACTTC. Its protein product is CATSRKQGDEQYF.